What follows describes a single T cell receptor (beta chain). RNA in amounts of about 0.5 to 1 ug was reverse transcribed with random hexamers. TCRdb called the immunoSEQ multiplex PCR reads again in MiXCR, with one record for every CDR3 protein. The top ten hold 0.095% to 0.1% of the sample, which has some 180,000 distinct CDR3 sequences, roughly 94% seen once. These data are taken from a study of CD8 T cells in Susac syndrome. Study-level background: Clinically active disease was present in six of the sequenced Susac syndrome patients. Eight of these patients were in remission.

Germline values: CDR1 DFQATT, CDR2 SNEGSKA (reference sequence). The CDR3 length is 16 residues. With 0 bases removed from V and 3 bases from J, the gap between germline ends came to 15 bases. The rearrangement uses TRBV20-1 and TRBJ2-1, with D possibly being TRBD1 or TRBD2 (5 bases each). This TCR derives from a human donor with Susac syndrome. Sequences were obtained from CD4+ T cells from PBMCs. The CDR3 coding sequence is TGCAGTGCTAGAGATCCAAGGGGAGCAAACTACAATGAGCAGTTCTTC. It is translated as CSARDPRGANYNEQFF.